This record covers a single T cell receptor beta chain. The record originates from a study of blood T cell repertoires in COVID-19. The protocol was immunoSEQ multiplex PCR, while the TCRdb copy is restricted to in-frame clones and leaves out a portion. The table shows about 130,000 clones, with around 70% occurring only once. This sequence was found in a man older than 75 with COVID-19, enrolled during active disease. The sequencing input was peripheral blood.

CDR3 sequence reads: CASGGSNLNTEAFF. The DNA for the CDR3 is TGCGCCAGCGGGGGCTCGAACCTGAACACTGAAGCTTTCTTT. The chain has TRBV5-1 and TRBJ1-1; TRBD1 might be the D (6 bases). CDR3 size: 14 residues. CDR1 is SGHRS, CDR2 YFSETQ, per germline. Trimming took off 7 bases at V and 0 bases at J, with 13 bases between the two ends.